The next 9 T cell receptor beta chains were all read from a single sample in a study of beta chain features in type 1 diabetes. Of the isolated RNA, all was reverse transcribed, and so the sequenced material was expressed TCRB transcripts. Sequencing was performed with immunoSEQ multiplex PCR; in TCRdb, only in-frame clones are kept and a portion is missing. The sample holds approximately 400,000 clones, about 16% seen once. The sample consisted of naive CD4+ T cells from blood. These receptors were obtained from a woman aged 18 to 35 in good health.

This clone occurred a few times. Distinct nucleotide sequences in the sample also encode this CDR3. This chain links TRBV30 with TRBJ1-5; D not resolved. The CDR3 is 14 residues long. CDR1 is GTSNPN, CDR2 SVGIG, per germline (reference sequence). The V and J ends lost 0 bases and 3 bases respectively, with 9 bases between them. In nucleotides, the CDR3 is TGTGCCTGGAGTGTCTCCAGGTACAATCAGCCCCAGCATTTT. This codes for CAWSVSRYNQPQHF.

This clone was detected a few times. V is TRBV5-1 and J is TRBJ2-2, with 8 bases identical to TRBD1. After removal of 3 bases from V and 3 bases from J, the junction contained 4 bases not matched to a gene. The germline V gene encodes CDR1 SGHRS and CDR2 YFSETQ. CDR3 length equals 15 residues. In DNA form, the CDR3 reads TGCGCCAGCAGCTCCCAGACAGGGGACACCGGGGAGCTGTTTTTT. Its translation: CASSSQTGDTGELFF. The full variable domain, in which reference TRBV5-1 and TRBJ2-2 provide the parts outside the CDR3, is KAGVTQTPRYLIKTRGQQVTLSCSPISGHRSVSWYQQTPGQGLQFLFEYFSETQRNKGNFPGRFSGRQFSNSRSEMNVSTLELGDSALYLCASSSQTGDTGELFFGEGSRLTVL.

This clone was found a few times. This chain joins TRBV6-5 and TRBJ1-1, with a tentative D call TRBD1 (5 bases). This CDR3 is 10 amino acids long. Germline V gene sequence: CDR1 MNHEY, CDR2 SVGAGI. The V and J ends lost 8 bases and 9 bases respectively, with 10 bases between them. CDR3 protein: CASGTGQAFF. As DNA, the CDR3 is TGTGCCAGCGGTACAGGACAAGCTTTCTTT.

The chain carries TRBV4-2 and TRBJ2-1; 12 nucleotides agree with TRBD2. This CDR3 spans 15 amino acids. V shed 0 bases, J shed 7 bases, and the junction held 1 base outside the gene matches. Germline lookup yields CDR1 LGHNA and CDR2 YNFKEQ. CDR3 sequence (DNA): TGTGCCAGCAGCCAAGACACTAGCGGGAGGAATGAGCAGTTCTTC. Translation: CASSQDTSGRNEQFF.

The chain employs TRBV5-1 and TRBJ2-7; 12 nucleotides match TRBD2. CDR1 SGHRS and CDR2 YFSETQ come from the germline V gene. Trimming at V came to 1 base and at J to 0 bases, leaving 8 bases not matched to a gene. CDR3 size: 18 residues. CDR3 residues: CASSLFGLAGPISYEQYF. CDR3 in DNA: TGCGCCAGCAGCTTGTTTGGACTAGCGGGACCTATCTCCTACGAGCAGTACTTC.

J is TRBJ2-1 and V is TRBV5-1, with D possibly TRBD2 on 5 matching bases. The CDR3 consists of 15 residues. V lost 3 bases and J lost 5, with 15 bases in between. Germline CDR1 and CDR2: SGHRS and YFSETQ. The CDR3 spells CASSSQYGINNEQFF. The CDR3, as DNA: TGCGCCAGCAGCTCTCAATACGGGATCAACAATGAGCAGTTCTTC.

The V call is TRBV9, the J call TRBJ1-2; TRBD1 matches at 9 bases. From germline, CDR1 is SGDLS and CDR2 YYNGEE. The J segment lost 3 bases and the V segment lost 10 bases, leaving 13 bases of the junction unmatched. The CDR3 is 15 amino acids. Here the CDR3 reads CAGSPQGAVDYGYTF. The CDR3 nucleotides are TGTGCCGGGTCCCCACAGGGGGCTGTGGACTATGGCTACACCTTC.

The CDR3 DNA reads as TGTGCCAGCTTAGCGGGAGGATGGGAGACCCAGTACTTC. Its protein product is CASLAGGWETQYF. The rearrangement links TRBV7-9 to TRBJ2-5, with 10 nucleotides matching TRBD2. Trimming removed 8 bases from V and 5 bases from J; junction bases left unmatched: 5. CDR1 SEHNR and CDR2 FQNEAQ come from the germline V gene (reference sequence). This CDR3 has 13 residues.

Only a few counts were recorded for this clone. The chain couples TRBV5-1 to TRBJ2-3; possibly TRBD1 for D (6 bases). CDR1 and CDR2 (germline): SGHRS, YFSETQ. V lost 4 bases, J lost 2 bases, and 11 bases lay in between. The CDR3 runs to 14 residues. The CDR3 loop reads CASSRGQSTDTQYF. CDR3 nucleotides: TGCGCCAGCAGCAGAGGACAGTCCACAGATACGCAGTATTTT.